These T cell receptor beta chains were read from a single sample in a study of cytomegalovirus exposure and HLA in healthy donors. The repertoire was sequenced with immunoSEQ multiplex PCR; TCRdb's copy has only in-frame clones and lacks some. The table has about 160,000 clones, about 60% seen once. Sequenced input: PBMCs. These receptors were collected from a woman aged 60-70 years in good health and CMV-seropositive. CDR3s include the opening cysteine and the closing phenylalanine or tryptophan. Fields, in order: D gene, V gene, clone size, J gene, CDR3 protein, CDR3 DNA. D genes are given only for firm matches. Part of the rows lack a size; the others show once, few, many or a class for expanded clones.

>TRBD2|TRBV11-3|-|TRBJ2-1
CASSFTSVNEQFF
TGTGCCAGCAGCTTTACTAGCGTTAATGAGCAGTTCTTC
>-|TRBV28|few|TRBJ2-7
CASSLGTIHEQYF
TGTGCCAGCAGTTTAGGGACAATACACGAGCAGTACTTC
>-|TRBV27|-|TRBJ1-5
CASSLAYSNQPQHF
TGTGCCAGCAGTTTGGCTTATAGCAATCAGCCCCAGCATTTT
>-|TRBV9|-|TRBJ2-5
CASSVAIGSQETQYF
TGTGCCAGCAGCGTAGCTATCGGTTCCCAAGAGACCCAGTACTTC
>-|TRBV4-3|few|TRBJ2-2
CASSPKASANTGELFF
TGCGCCAGCAGCCCCAAGGCTAGCGCGAACACCGGGGAGCTGTTTTTT
>-|TRBV9|-|TRBJ2-3
CASSVGWQGGTDTQYF
TGTGCCAGCAGCGTAGGCTGGCAGGGGGGAACAGATACGCAGTATTTT
>-|TRBV6-1|few|TRBJ1-1
CASSATSMNTEAFF
TGTGCCAGCAGTGCAACTAGCATGAACACTGAAGCTTTCTTT
>-|TRBV5-4|-|TRBJ1-2
CASSSQGSYGYTF
TGTGCCAGCAGCTCACAGGGTAGTTATGGCTACACCTTC
>TRBD2|TRBV19|-|TRBJ2-2
CASSIEGPGRSGRDANTGELFF
TGTGCCAGTAGTATAGAAGGCCCAGGGCGTAGCGGGAGAGATGCGAACACCGGGGAGCTGTTTTTT
>-|TRBV5-8|-|TRBJ2-1
CASSFLQFF
TGTGCCAGCAGCTTTCTGCAGTTCTTC
>TRBD2|TRBV18|-|TRBJ2-3
CASSPAQGLGVTDTQYF
TGTGCCAGCTCACCGGCCCAGGGACTAGGGGTCACAGATACGCAGTATTTT
>-|TRBV2|-|TRBJ2-5
CASSEASSRGGGSAQYF
TGTGCCAGCAGTGAAGCCTCCTCAAGGGGGGGAGGTTCGGCCCAGTACTTC
>TRBD1|TRBV28|few|TRBJ2-5
CASSRQGAGAETQYF
TGTGCCAGCAGTCGACAGGGGGCCGGGGCGGAGACCCAGTACTTC
>-|TRBV2|-|TRBJ1-1
CASSEALLVRVGTEAFF
TGTGCCAGCAGTGAAGCGCTTCTTGTCAGGGTGGGAACTGAAGCTTTCTTT
>TRBD2|TRBV7-2|-|TRBJ2-3
CASSLGGLAGRDTQYF
TGTGCCAGCAGCTTAGGGGGACTAGCGGGGAGAGATACGCAGTATTTT
>TRBD2|TRBV7-6|-|TRBJ2-3
CASSFGGRATDTQYF
TGTGCCAGCAGCTTTGGCGGGAGGGCGACAGATACGCAGTATTTT
>-|TRBV2|few|TRBJ2-3
CASSAGEFSPPSTDTQYF
TGTGCCAGCAGTGCCGGGGAGTTTTCGCCCCCTAGCACAGATACGCAGTATTTT
>-|TRBV28|-|TRBJ2-6
CASGLAGANVLTF
TGTGCCAGCGGTCTGGCAGGGGCCAACGTCCTGACTTTC
>TRBD2|TRBV6-1|-|TRBJ2-1
CASRREGMSYNEQFF
TGTGCCAGCAGACGGGAGGGGATGTCCTACAATGAGCAGTTCTTC
>-|TRBV28|-|TRBJ2-3
CASSRQGLSTDTQYF
TGTGCCAGCAGCCGACAGGGACTTAGCACAGATACGCAGTATTTT
>TRBD2|TRBV2|few|TRBJ2-3
CASSEFGLGGADTQYF
TGTGCCAGCAGTGAATTTGGACTAGGCGGCGCAGATACGCAGTATTTT
>TRBD2|TRBV28|-|TRBJ2-7
CASRPGGGRDLAYEQYF
TGTGCCAGCAGGCCGGGGGGGGGTAGGGACCTTGCCTACGAGCAGTACTTC
>TRBD2|TRBV19|-|TRBJ2-7
CASSLSGSRDYEQYF
TGTGCCAGTAGTCTTAGCGGGAGTAGAGACTACGAGCAGTACTTC
>-|TRBV9|-|TRBJ1-4
CASSVPGKDEKLFF
TGTGCCAGCAGCGTACCAGGGAAGGATGAAAAACTGTTTTTT
>TRBD1|TRBV5-1|-|TRBJ1-2
CASTSNTGAGGYTF
TGCGCCAGCACGAGCAATACAGGGGCGGGTGGCTACACCTTC
>-|TRBV19|-|TRBJ1-1
CASTEQDRLNTEAFF
TGTGCCAGTACCGAACAGGACAGACTGAACACTGAAGCTTTCTTT
>-|TRBV7-6|few|TRBJ1-5
CASSQGGRRQPQHF
TGTGCCAGCAGCCAGGGAGGGCGCAGGCAGCCCCAGCATTTT
>TRBD1|TRBV10-3|-|TRBJ2-7
CAISESPGQGDDEQYF
TGTGCCATCAGTGAGTCCCCGGGACAGGGGGACGACGAGCAGTACTTC
>TRBD1|TRBV9|-|TRBJ1-1
CASSEDRGGTEAFF
TGTGCCAGCAGCGAGGACAGGGGCGGCACTGAAGCTTTCTTT
>TRBD2|TRBV7-3|-|TRBJ2-7
CASSPGLAGVSYEQYF
TGTGCCAGCAGCCCCGGACTAGCGGGAGTCTCCTACGAGCAGTACTTC
>-|TRBV19|-|TRBJ2-1
CASSAADLGSSYNEQFF
TGTGCCAGTTCCGCTGCTGACTTAGGGAGCTCCTACAATGAGCAGTTCTTC
>-|TRBV19|few|TRBJ1-5
CASSMIGVNQPQHF
TGTGCCAGTAGTATGATAGGGGTCAATCAGCCCCAGCATTTT